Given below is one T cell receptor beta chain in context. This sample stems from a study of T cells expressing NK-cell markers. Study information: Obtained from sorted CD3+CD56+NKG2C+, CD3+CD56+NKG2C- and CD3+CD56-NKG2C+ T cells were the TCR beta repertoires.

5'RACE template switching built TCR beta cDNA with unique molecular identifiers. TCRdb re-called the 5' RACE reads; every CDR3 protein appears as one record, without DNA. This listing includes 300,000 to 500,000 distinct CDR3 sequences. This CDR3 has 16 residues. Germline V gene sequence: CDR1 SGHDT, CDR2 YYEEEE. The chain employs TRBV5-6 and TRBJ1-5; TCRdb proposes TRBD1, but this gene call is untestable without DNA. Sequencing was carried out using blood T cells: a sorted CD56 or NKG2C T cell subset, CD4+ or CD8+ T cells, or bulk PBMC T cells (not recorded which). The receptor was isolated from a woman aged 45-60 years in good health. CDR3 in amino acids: CASSSYRDPVRQPQHF.